The clone carrying this TCR beta chain was detected ten times or more. Its antigen is as yet unknown. This entry belongs to a study of spatial heterogeneity in lung cancer. The wider study: More than 9.5 raw reads, on average, carried each unique TCR and UMI combination.

The trim removed 0 bases at V and 10 bases at J, leaving 18 bases unmatched. This CDR3 region has 17 residues. In germline, CDR1 is SGDLS, CDR2 YYNGEE. Findings and limits, study-wide: Blood carried ubiquitous expanded tumor TCRs more at resection than follow-up.

Every TCR cDNA molecule bore a unique molecular identifier. TCRdb called the 5' RACE reads again in MiXCR, with one record for every CDR3 protein. The sample lists tens of thousands of distinct CDR3 sequences, 7.5% to 9% occurring once. The time point is: sample taken at primary tumor resection. Whole RNA from tumor, nontumor lung or frozen PBMC was sequenced unsorted. Untreated early-stage non-small cell lung cancer patients, 65 to 90 in total, were the donors. The TCR sequence derives from a female donor with early-stage non-small cell lung cancer. Sequencing used PBMCs, obtained at surgery. J is TRBJ2-5 and V is TRBV9; TRBD1 aligns across 7 bases. CDR3 DNA sequence: TGTGCCAGCAGCGTAGTACCCCTCCCGACAGGGACAGAGGGCCAGTACTTC. This sequence encodes CASSVVPLPTGTEGQYF.